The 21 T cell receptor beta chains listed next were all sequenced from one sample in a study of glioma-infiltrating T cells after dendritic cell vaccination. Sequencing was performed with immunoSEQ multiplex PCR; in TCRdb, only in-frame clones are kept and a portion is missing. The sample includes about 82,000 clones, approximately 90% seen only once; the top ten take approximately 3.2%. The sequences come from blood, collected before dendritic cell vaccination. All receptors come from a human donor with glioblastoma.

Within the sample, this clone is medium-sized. CDR3 coding DNA: TGTGCCAGCAGTGACCGACAGGGTGCTAGCAATCAGCCCCAGCATTTT. Translated: CASSDRQGASNQPQHF. This sequence joins TRBV2 and TRBJ1-5; TRBD1 matches at 7 bases. The CDR3 has 16 residues. Germline values: CDR1 SNHLY, CDR2 FYNNEI. Trimming cost V 3 bases and J 0 bases; bases outside gene matches: 5.

The CDR3: CASNPQDRVIGELFF. CDR3 bases: TGCGCCAGCAACCCCCAGGACAGGGTGATCGGGGAGCTGTTTTTT. V is TRBV5-1 and J is TRBJ2-2; 8 bases fit TRBD1. The CDR3 consists of 15 residues. Per germline, CDR1 SGHRS and CDR2 YFSETQ. Unmatched junction bases numbered 11, after V lost 6 bases and J lost 7 bases.

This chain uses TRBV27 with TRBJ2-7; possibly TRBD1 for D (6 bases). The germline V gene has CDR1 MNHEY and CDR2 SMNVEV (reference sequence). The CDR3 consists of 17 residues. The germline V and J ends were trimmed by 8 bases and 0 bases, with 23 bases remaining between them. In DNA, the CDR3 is TGTGCCAGCCCCCGGATAGCCGGGAAGGACAGCTCCTACGAGCAGTACTTC. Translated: CASPRIAGKDSSYEQYF.

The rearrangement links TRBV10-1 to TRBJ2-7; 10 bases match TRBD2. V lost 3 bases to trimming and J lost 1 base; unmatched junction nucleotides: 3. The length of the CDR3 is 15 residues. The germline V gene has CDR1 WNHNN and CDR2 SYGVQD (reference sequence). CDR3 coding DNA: TGCGCCAGCAGTGAAAAGCGGGGGGGTTCCTACGAGCAGTACTTC. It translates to CASSEKRGGSYEQYF.

CDR3 residues: CASSPSGNNEQFF. In nucleotides, the CDR3 is TGCGCCAGCAGCCCTAGCGGGAACAATGAGCAGTTCTTC. This chain connects TRBV5-1 to TRBJ2-1; 9 bases map to TRBD2. After removal of 4 bases from V and 5 bases from J, the junction contained 1 base not matched to a gene. There are 13 residues in the CDR3. CDR1 is SGHRS and CDR2 is YFSETQ in the germline V gene.

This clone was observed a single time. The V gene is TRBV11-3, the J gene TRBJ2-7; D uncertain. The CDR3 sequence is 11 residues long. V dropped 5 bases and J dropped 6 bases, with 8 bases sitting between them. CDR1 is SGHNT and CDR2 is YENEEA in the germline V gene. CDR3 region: CASSAIGEQYF. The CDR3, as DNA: TGTGCCAGCAGCGCGATCGGCGAGCAGTACTTC.

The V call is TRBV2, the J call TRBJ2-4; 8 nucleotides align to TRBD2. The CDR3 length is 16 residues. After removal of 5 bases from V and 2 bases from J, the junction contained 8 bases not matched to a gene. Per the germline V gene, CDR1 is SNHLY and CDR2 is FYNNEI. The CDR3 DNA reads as TGTGCCAGCAGTACCGGACTAGCAATGTCCAAAAACATTCAGTACTTC. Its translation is CASSTGLAMSKNIQYF.

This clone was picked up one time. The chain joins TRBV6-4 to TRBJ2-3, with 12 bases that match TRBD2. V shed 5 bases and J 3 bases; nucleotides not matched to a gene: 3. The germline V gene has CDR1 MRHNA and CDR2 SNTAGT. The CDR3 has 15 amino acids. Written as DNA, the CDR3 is TGTGCCAGCAGTTCGACTAGCGGGGGTACAGATACGCAGTATTTT. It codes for CASSSTSGGTDTQYF.

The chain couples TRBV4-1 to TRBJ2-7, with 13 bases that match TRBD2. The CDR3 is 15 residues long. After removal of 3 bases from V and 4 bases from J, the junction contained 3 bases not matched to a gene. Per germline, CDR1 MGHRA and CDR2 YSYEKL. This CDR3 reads CASSQETSGGYEQYF. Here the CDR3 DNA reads TGCGCCAGCAGCCAGGAGACTAGCGGGGGGTACGAGCAGTACTTC.

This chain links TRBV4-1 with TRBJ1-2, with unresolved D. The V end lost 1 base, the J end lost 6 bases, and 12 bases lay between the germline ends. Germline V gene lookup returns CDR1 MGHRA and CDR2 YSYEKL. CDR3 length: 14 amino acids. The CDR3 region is CASSQVPRFHGYTF. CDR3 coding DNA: TGCGCCAGCAGCCAAGTCCCCAGGTTCCATGGCTACACCTTC.

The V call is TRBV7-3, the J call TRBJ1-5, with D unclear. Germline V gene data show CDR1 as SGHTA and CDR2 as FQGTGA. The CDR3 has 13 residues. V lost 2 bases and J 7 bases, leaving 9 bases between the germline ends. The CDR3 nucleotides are TGTGCCAGCAGCTTAGGGTCCGGGCAGCCCCAGCATTTT. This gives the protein CASSLGSGQPQHF.

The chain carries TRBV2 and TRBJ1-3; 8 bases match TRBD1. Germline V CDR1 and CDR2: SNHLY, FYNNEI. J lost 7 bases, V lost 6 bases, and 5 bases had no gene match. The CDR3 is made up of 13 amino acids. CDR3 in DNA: TGTGCCAGCAGAATAACAGGGGGGAACACCATATATTTT. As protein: CASRITGGNTIYF.

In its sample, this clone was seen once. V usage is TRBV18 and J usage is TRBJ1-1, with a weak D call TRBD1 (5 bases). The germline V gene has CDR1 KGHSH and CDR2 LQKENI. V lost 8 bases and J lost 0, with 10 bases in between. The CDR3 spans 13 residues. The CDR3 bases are TGTGCCAGCGCGGGGGTGGTGAACACTGAAGCTTTCTTT. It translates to CASAGVVNTEAFF. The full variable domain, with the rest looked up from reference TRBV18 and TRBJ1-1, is NAGVMQNPRHLVRRRGQEARLRCSPMKGHSHVYWYRQLPEEGLKFMVYLQKENIIDESGMPKERFSAEFPKEGPSILRIQQVVRGDSAAYFCASAGVVNTEAFFGQGTRLTVV.

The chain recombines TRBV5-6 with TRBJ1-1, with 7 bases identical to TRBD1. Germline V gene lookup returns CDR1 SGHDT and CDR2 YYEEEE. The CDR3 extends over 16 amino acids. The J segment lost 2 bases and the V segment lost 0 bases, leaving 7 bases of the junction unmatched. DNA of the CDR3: TGTGCCAGCAGCTTGGGGGCCGGGACAGTTAACACTGAAGCTTTCTTT. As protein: CASSLGAGTVNTEAFF.

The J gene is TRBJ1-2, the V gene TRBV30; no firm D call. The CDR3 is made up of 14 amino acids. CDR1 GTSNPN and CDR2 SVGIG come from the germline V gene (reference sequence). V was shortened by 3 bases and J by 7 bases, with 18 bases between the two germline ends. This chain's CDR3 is CAWSAEVSYGGYTF. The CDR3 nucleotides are TGTGCCTGGAGCGCAGAGGTATCCTATGGTGGCTACACCTTC.

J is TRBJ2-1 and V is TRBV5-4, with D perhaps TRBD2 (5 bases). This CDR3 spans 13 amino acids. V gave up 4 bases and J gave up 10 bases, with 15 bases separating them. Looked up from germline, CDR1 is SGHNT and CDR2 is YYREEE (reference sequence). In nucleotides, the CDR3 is TGTGCCAGCAGCCGCGGACTGCCCCACGAGCAGTTCTTC. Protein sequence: CASSRGLPHEQFF.

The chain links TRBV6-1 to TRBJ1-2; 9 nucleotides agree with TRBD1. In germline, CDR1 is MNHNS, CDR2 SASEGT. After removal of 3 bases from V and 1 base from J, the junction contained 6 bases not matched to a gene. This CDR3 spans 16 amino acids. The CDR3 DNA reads TGTGCCAGCAGTGATCTCCGGGACAGGGTTAACTATGGCTACACCTTC. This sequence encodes CASSDLRDRVNYGYTF.

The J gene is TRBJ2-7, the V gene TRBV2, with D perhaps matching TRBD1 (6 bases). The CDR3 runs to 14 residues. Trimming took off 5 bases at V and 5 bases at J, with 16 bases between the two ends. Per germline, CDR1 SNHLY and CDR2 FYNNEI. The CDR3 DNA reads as TGTGCCAGCAGTTCCAGTGAACAGGGAAACGAGCAGTACTTC. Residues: CASSSSEQGNEQYF.

CDR3 residues: CASSNRGGSDTIYF. In nucleotides, the CDR3 is TGTGCCAGCAGTAACCGAGGAGGGTCGGACACCATATATTTT. The chain employs TRBV6-6 and TRBJ1-3; unclear D gene. The length of the CDR3 is 14 residues. Looked up from germline, CDR1 is MNHNY and CDR2 is SVGAGI (reference sequence). Deletions cut 5 bases from V and 8 bases from J, with 16 bases between.

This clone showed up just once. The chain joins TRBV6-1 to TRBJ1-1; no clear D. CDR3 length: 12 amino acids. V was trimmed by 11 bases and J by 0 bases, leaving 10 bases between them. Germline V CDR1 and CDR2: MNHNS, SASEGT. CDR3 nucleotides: TGTGCCGTACAGATTATGAACACTGAAGCTTTCTTT. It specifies CAVQIMNTEAFF.

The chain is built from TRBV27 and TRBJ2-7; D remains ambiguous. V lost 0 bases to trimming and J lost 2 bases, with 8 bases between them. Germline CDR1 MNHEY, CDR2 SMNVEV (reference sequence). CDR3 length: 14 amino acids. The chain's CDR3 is CASSLSTAPYEQYF. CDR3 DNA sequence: TGTGCCAGCAGTTTATCCACAGCCCCCTACGAGCAGTACTTC.